A single sample gave rise to the 29 T cell receptor beta chains below, sequenced in a study of blood T cell repertoires in COVID-19. The repertoire was sequenced with immunoSEQ multiplex PCR; TCRdb's copy has only in-frame clones and lacks some. The sample carries about 140,000 clones, less than 90% recorded once. Sequences were obtained from PBMCs or T cells enriched from blood (not recorded which). The receptors were sampled from a man aged 40-55 years with acute COVID-19.

The chain is built from TRBV6-2 or TRBV6-3 and TRBJ2-3; no firm D call. Germline V gives CDR1 MNHEY, CDR2 SVGEGT. V was clipped by 5 bases and J by 7 bases, with 16 bases between them. There are 14 residues in the CDR3. The CDR3 nucleotides are TGTGCCAGCAGTGATACGTTACAAATGAATACGCAGTATTTT. The encoded protein is CASSDTLQMNTQYF.

V gene TRBV3-1 (or the pseudogene TRBV3-2) combines with J gene TRBJ2-7, with D tentatively TRBD1 (5 bases). Germline V gene sequence: CDR1 LGHDT, CDR2 YNNKEL (reference sequence). The CDR3 has 14 residues. V dropped 4 bases and J dropped 3 bases, with 13 bases sitting between them. The CDR3 DNA reads as TGTGCCAGCAGCCCAGGGCTGAACAACTACGAGCAGTACTTC. Its protein is CASSPGLNNYEQYF.

The V and J genes are TRBV19 and TRBJ1-1, with D possibly TRBD1 on 6 matching bases. V was shortened by 5 bases and J by 1 base, with 14 bases between the two germline ends. Germline CDR1 reads LNHDA; CDR2 reads SQIVND (reference sequence). There are 15 residues in the CDR3. The CDR3 DNA is TGTGCCAGTAGTCCCCCTCGGGACAAGAACACTGAAGCTTTCTTT. Amino acid sequence: CASSPPRDKNTEAFF.

The gene calls are TRBV2 and TRBJ1-2, with TRBD1 as a possible D gene (6 bases). This CDR3 has 16 amino acids. V dropped 10 bases and J dropped 0 bases, with 21 bases sitting between them. Germline assignment: CDR1 SNHLY and CDR2 FYNNEI. CDR3 in amino acids: CATTRDTESPNYGYTF. For the CDR3, the DNA is TGTGCCACCACCCGGGACACAGAATCTCCTAACTATGGCTACACCTTC.

Written as DNA, the CDR3 is TGTGCCAGCAGTCACCGCTCAGAATCACCCCTCCACTTT. It is translated as CASSHRSESPLHF. J is TRBJ1-6 and V is TRBV6-6; D unclear. This CDR3 is 13 amino acids long. Trimming removed 5 bases at V and 10 bases at J, with 12 bases between. Germline CDR1 MNHNY, CDR2 SVGAGI (reference sequence).

This clone was seen more than once but under ten times. The CDR3 DNA reads TGTGCCAGCAGTTTGACTAGCGGGAGAGTAGATACGCAGTATTTT. Protein sequence: CASSLTSGRVDTQYF. The chain couples TRBV28 to TRBJ2-3; 12 nucleotides agree with TRBD2. Germline V CDR1 and CDR2: MDHEN, SYDVKM. Germline trimming cut 3 bases from V and 5 bases from J; bases unmatched to any gene: 3. This CDR3 has 15 residues.

The chain couples TRBV5-1 to TRBJ2-5, with D possibly being TRBD2 (8 bases). Trimming took 4 bases from V and 1 from J, leaving 20 bases between them. This CDR3 comprises 17 residues. The germline gives CDR1 SGHRS, CDR2 YFSETQ. CDR3: CASSREGANRGQETQYF. As DNA, the CDR3 is TGCGCCAGCAGCCGGGAGGGTGCTAACAGGGGCCAAGAGACCCAGTACTTC.

The rearrangement joins TRBV21-1 to TRBJ2-7; TRBD1 is the table's D call, not checked against the DNA. TRBV21-1 represents a pseudogene. The CDR3 has 15 amino acids. CDR3 protein: CASLGCGTGTYEQYF. The CDR3 coding sequence is TGTGCCAGCCTTGGCTGTGGGACAGGTACCTACGAGCAGTACTTC.

This clone was picked up one time. V and J are TRBV25-1 and TRBJ2-3, with 9 bases fitting TRBD2. V was clipped by 6 bases and J by 3 bases; unmatched bases: 4. Germline CDR1 and CDR2: MGHDK and SYGVNS. The length of the CDR3 is 14 residues. The CDR3: CASRPGLATDTQYF. The CDR3 DNA sequence: TGTGCCAGCAGGCCTGGACTAGCGACAGATACGCAGTATTTT.

Only one count was recorded for this clone. The V call is TRBV28, the J call TRBJ2-5, with 7 positions matching TRBD1. This CDR3 is 19 amino acids long. V lost 7 bases to trimming and J lost 6 bases; unmatched junction nucleotides: 26. Germline CDR1 MDHEN, CDR2 SYDVKM. The CDR3 bases are TGTGCCAGCACCTCTCGTTCGGGCGGCGACAGGGATTTAAGACAGACCCAGTACTTC. This codes for CASTSRSGGDRDLRQTQYF.

V is TRBV5-1 and J is TRBJ2-2; D may be TRBD1 (6 bases). Trimming removed 2 bases at V and 5 bases at J, with 7 bases between. Germline assignment: CDR1 SGHRS and CDR2 YFSETQ. The CDR3 spans 13 residues. The CDR3 spells CASSLGGTGELFF. The CDR3 nucleotides are TGCGCCAGCAGCTTAGGGGGAACCGGGGAGCTGTTTTTT.

The chain joins TRBV24-1 to TRBJ2-5, with D possibly being TRBD2 (5 bases). Trimming removed 4 bases at V and 5 bases at J, with 10 bases between. Germline loops: CDR1 KGHDR, CDR2 SFDVKD. CDR3 length: 13 residues. The CDR3 sequence is CATSEGGEETQYF. The CDR3 DNA reads as TGTGCCACCAGTGAGGGTGGGGAGGAGACCCAGTACTTC.

V usage is TRBV18 and J usage is TRBJ2-1, with a possible D match to TRBD2 (6 bases). The CDR3 has 16 amino acids. V lost 1 base, J lost 3 bases, and 13 bases lay in between. CDR1 and CDR2 (germline): KGHSH, LQKENI. CDR3 bases: TGTGCCAGCTCACCACGGGAACTAGCAGTCTACAATGAGCAGTTCTTC. Its protein is CASSPRELAVYNEQFF. The variable domain in full, completed from reference TRBV18 and TRBJ2-1, reads NAGVMQNPRHLVRRRGQEARLRCSPMKGHSHVYWYRQLPEEGLKFMVYLQKENIIDESGMPKERFSAEFPKEGPSILRIQQVVRGDSAAYFCASSPRELAVYNEQFFGPGTRLTVL.

The chain recombines TRBV7-6 with TRBJ2-2, with D maybe TRBD1 (7 bases). Trimming left V 1 base short and J 4 bases short, with 13 bases between. This CDR3 region has 16 residues. Germline CDR1 reads SGHVS; CDR2 reads FNYEAQ. CDR3 sequence (DNA): TGTGCCAGCAGCTTAGTTGCAGGGGGGAGCACCGGGGAGCTGTTTTTT. This translates into CASSLVAGGSTGELFF.

Notes on this clone: Within the sample, other DNA sequences also encode this same CDR3. The CDR3, as DNA: TGCGCCAGCAGCCCAGGGACTAGCACCGGGGAGCTGTTTTTT. Translating it yields CASSPGTSTGELFF. The chain couples TRBV5-1 to TRBJ2-2; TRBD2 matches 8 bases. Germline CDR1 reads SGHRS; CDR2 reads YFSETQ. The V and J ends lost 4 bases and 4 bases, in that order; junction bases with no gene match: 3. The length of the CDR3 is 14 residues.

The chain links TRBV3-1 (or the pseudogene TRBV3-2) to TRBJ2-1; TRBD2 is a possible D gene (5 bases). CDR1 and CDR2 (germline): LGHDT, YNNKEL (reference sequence). V gave up 6 bases and J gave up 4 bases, with 16 bases separating them. This CDR3 spans 15 amino acids. The CDR3, as DNA: TGTGCCAGCAGTCTGGCGGGTATGGGTTACAATGAGCAGTTCTTC. It encodes CASSLAGMGYNEQFF.

The chain combines TRBV25-1 with TRBJ1-6; unclear D gene. In germline, CDR1 is MGHDK, CDR2 SYGVNS. The V and J ends lost 6 bases and 7 bases respectively, with 10 bases between them. This CDR3 is built from 13 residues. The CDR3 DNA is TGTGCCAGCAGAAACAGATTAAATTCACCCCTCCACTTT. Translation: CASRNRLNSPLHF.

This rearrangement joins TRBV5-4 to TRBJ2-2; TRBD2 matches 12 bases. The CDR3 is 16 amino acids. Germline CDR1 SGHNT, CDR2 YYREEE (reference sequence). Trimming removed 4 bases from V and 5 bases from J; junction bases left unmatched: 6. The DNA for the CDR3 is TGTGCCAGCAGCCTAGGACTAGCGGGACAGACCGGGGAGCTGTTTTTT. Translated, it gives CASSLGLAGQTGELFF.

The rearrangement joins TRBV7-9 to TRBJ2-3; 11 bases map to TRBD2. This CDR3 region has 15 residues. Trimming at V came to 4 bases and at J to 4 bases, leaving 4 bases not matched to a gene. Germline V gives CDR1 SEHNR, CDR2 FQNEAQ (reference sequence). The CDR3: CASSSQGLAADTQYF. The CDR3 nucleotides read TGTGCCAGCAGCTCCCAGGGACTAGCGGCAGATACGCAGTATTTT.

The rearrangement joins TRBV7-2 to TRBJ1-2, with a tentative D call TRBD1 (5 bases). V was cut by 5 bases and J by 2 bases, with 12 bases left in between. This CDR3 has 14 amino acids. CDR1 and CDR2 from the germline V gene are SGHTA and FQGNSA. The CDR3 nucleotides are TGTGCCAGCAGCCCAGGCCCAGGGAACTATGGCTACACCTTC. Translation gives CASSPGPGNYGYTF.

This rearrangement joins TRBV28 to TRBJ2-6; TRBD1 might be the D (6 bases). Trimming removed 5 bases from V and 4 bases from J, with 12 bases in between. Germline loops: CDR1 MDHEN, CDR2 SYDVKM. This CDR3 comprises 15 residues. CDR3 in amino acids: CASSLQGTGANVLTF. CDR3 in DNA: TGTGCCAGCAGTCTACAGGGAACCGGGGCCAACGTCCTGACTTTC.

The rearrangement uses TRBV14 and TRBJ2-2, with a weak D call TRBD1 (6 bases). The germline gives CDR1 SGHDN, CDR2 FVKESK. Trimming left V 4 bases short and J 4 bases short, with 10 bases between. The CDR3 consists of 14 residues. The CDR3 coding sequence is TGTGCCAGCAGCCGGTCCAGGGGCACCGGGGAGCTGTTTTTT. Amino acid sequence: CASSRSRGTGELFF. Filled out from reference TRBV14 and TRBJ2-2, the complete variable domain reads EAGVTQFPSHSVIEKGQTVTLRCDPISGHDNLYWYRRVMGKEIKFLLHFVKESKQDESGMPNNRFLAERTGGTYSTLKVQPAELEDSGVYFCASSRSRGTGELFFGEGSRLTVL.

This rearrangement joins TRBV6-2 or TRBV6-3 to TRBJ2-7; TRBD1 matches at 8 bases. This CDR3 has 15 residues. Germline V gives CDR1 MNHEY, CDR2 SVGEGT. The V segment lost 6 bases and the J segment 2 bases; nucleotides outside the gene matches: 9. The CDR3 here is CASSQGAGGTYEQYF. The DNA for the CDR3 is TGTGCCAGCAGCCAGGGGGCAGGGGGGACCTACGAGCAGTACTTC.

The gene calls are TRBV6-6 and TRBJ1-2, with 7 nucleotides matching TRBD1. Trimming at V came to 5 bases and at J to 2 bases, leaving 14 bases not matched to a gene. The length of the CDR3 is 17 residues. Looked up from germline, CDR1 is MNHNY and CDR2 is SVGAGI (reference sequence). Here the CDR3 DNA reads TGTGCCAGCAGTCCCCGGGACAGATTCGCGGGGAACTATGGCTACACCTTC. It codes for CASSPRDRFAGNYGYTF.

The V and J genes are TRBV5-1 and TRBJ2-1; 8 positions agree with TRBD2. V trimming: 0 bases; J trimming: 6 bases; junction bases outside the gene matches: 5. This CDR3 region has 15 residues. Germline CDR1 reads SGHRS; CDR2 reads YFSETQ. The CDR3 DNA reads as TGCGCCAGCAGCTTGGTAGCGGGACTTGTCAATGAGCAGTTCTTC. Its protein product is CASSLVAGLVNEQFF. Filled out from reference TRBV5-1 and TRBJ2-1, the complete variable domain reads KAGVTQTPRYLIKTRGQQVTLSCSPISGHRSVSWYQQTPGQGLQFLFEYFSETQRNKGNFPGRFSGRQFSNSRSEMNVSTLELGDSALYLCASSLVAGLVNEQFFGPGTRLTVL.

The gene calls are TRBV7-2 and TRBJ1-2, with 10 bases aligning to TRBD1. The V gene end was trimmed by 2 bases and the J gene end by 5 bases; junction bases not matched to a gene: 8. From germline, CDR1 is SGHTA and CDR2 FQGNSA. CDR3 length: 16 residues. In nucleotides, the CDR3 is TGTGCCAGCAGCTTACGGGCAGGGGACAGGGGATATGGCTACACCTTC. Translated, it gives CASSLRAGDRGYGYTF.

The CDR3 coding sequence is TGTGCCAGCAGCGTATCGAGCGGGGGGGCCACCGGGGAGCTGTTTTTT. This encodes CASSVSSGGATGELFF. The chain couples TRBV9 to TRBJ2-2; 10 nucleotides agree with TRBD2. Germline CDR1 and CDR2: SGDLS and YYNGEE. The J segment lost 4 bases and the V segment lost 1 base, leaving 4 bases of the junction unmatched. There are 16 residues in the CDR3.

V and J are TRBV7-2 and TRBJ2-7; D unclear. This CDR3 is 13 amino acids long. Germline V gene data show CDR1 as SGHTA and CDR2 as FQGNSA. V lost 1 base, J lost 4 bases, and 8 bases lay in between. This CDR3 reads CASSLVVGYEQYF. CDR3 DNA: TGTGCCAGCAGCTTAGTTGTCGGTTACGAGCAGTACTTC.

V usage is TRBV29-1 and J usage is TRBJ2-5; the D gene is possibly TRBD2 (6 bases). Germline-derived CDR1 and CDR2 are SQVTM and ANQGSEA. Trimming pared 3 bases from V and 2 bases from J, leaving 10 bases between. This CDR3 comprises 13 residues. The CDR3 DNA reads TGCAGCGTTGAGAGCCGGGGGCAAGAGACCCAGTACTTC. Encoded protein: CSVESRGQETQYF.